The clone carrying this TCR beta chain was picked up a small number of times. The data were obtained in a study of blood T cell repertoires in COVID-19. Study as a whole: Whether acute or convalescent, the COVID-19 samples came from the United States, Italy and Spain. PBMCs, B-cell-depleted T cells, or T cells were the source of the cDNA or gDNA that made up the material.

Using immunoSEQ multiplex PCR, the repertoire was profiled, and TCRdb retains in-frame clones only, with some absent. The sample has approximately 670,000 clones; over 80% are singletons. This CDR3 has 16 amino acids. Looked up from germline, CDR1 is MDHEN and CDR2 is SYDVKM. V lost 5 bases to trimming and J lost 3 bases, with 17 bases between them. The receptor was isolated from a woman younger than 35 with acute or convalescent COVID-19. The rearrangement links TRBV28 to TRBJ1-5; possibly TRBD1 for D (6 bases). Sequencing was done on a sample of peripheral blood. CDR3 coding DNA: TGTGCCAGCAGTACTCCCGTAGGACAGTCCAATCAGCCCCAGCATTTT. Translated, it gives CASSTPVGQSNQPQHF.